The rows below give T cell receptor beta chains drawn from one sample of a study of OX40 agonist ivuxolimab in advanced cancers. Sequenced by immunoSEQ multiplex PCR; TCRdb stores in-frame clones only, minus some. The sample records roughly 68,000 clones, 89% being singletons. This specimen consisted of CD4+ or CD8+ T cells sorted from blood, obtained in a trial of the OX40 agonist ivuxolimab. These receptors all come from an adult with an advanced solid tumor such as melanoma, head and neck, liver or kidney cancer. The CDR3 runs from the conserved cysteine through the conserved F or W. D genes are given only for firm matches. The size entry is marked missing in some rows and otherwise reads once, few, many or a size class.

d_gene	abundance	j_gene	v_gene	CDR3nt	CDR3aa
.	.	TRBJ2-5	TRBV7-6	TGTGCCAGCAGCTTCGGTCAGATCCAAGAGACCCAGTACTTC	CASSFGQIQETQYF
.	few	TRBJ2-3	TRBV5-6	TGTGCCAGCAGCCAGTACGGGATGGCAGATACGCAGTATTTT	CASSQYGMADTQYF
.	.	TRBJ2-7	TRBV27	TGTGCCAGCAGTCGACTAGGGACAGCATTCTCCTACGAGCAGTACTTC	CASSRLGTAFSYEQYF
TRBD1	few	TRBJ2-7	TRBV7-9	TGTGCCAGCTCCAGGGGGGGACAGGGCTACGAGCAGTACTTC	CASSRGGQGYEQYF
TRBD1	.	TRBJ1-2	TRBV28	TGTGCCAGCAGTTCCGGGGACAGTAGAAGCTATGGCTACACCTTC	CASSSGDSRSYGYTF
TRBD1	.	TRBJ2-7	TRBV5-1	TGCGCCAGCAGCGGGACAGGACTCTACGAGCAGTACTTC	CASSGTGLYEQYF
TRBD1	.	TRBJ2-7	TRBV30	TGTGCCTGGAGGGAGACAGGGGGAAAGGAGTACTTC	CAWRETGGKEYF
.	few	TRBJ1-1	TRBV27	TGTGCCAGCAGTTTAACGGGGGACACTGAAGCTTTCTTT	CASSLTGDTEAFF
.	.	TRBJ2-6	TRBV27	TGTGCCAGCAGTTTTAGGGTGTCTGGGGCCAACGTCCTGACTTTC	CASSFRVSGANVLTF
.	.	TRBJ1-1	TRBV5-1	TGCGCCAGCAGTGAGGGAACGAGTTATCTGTCCGCCGAAGCTTTCTTT	CASSEGTSYLSAEAFF
.	.	TRBJ1-5	TRBV27	TGTGCCAGCAGTTTACAGTCCTCGCAGCAGCCCCAGCATTTT	CASSLQSSQQPQHF
.	.	TRBJ2-3	TRBV4-2	TGTGCCAGCAGCCAAGGCGGAAGCACAGATACGCAGTATTTT	CASSQGGSTDTQYF
.	.	TRBJ1-3	TRBV5-1	TGCGCCAGCAGCCTGGGGGTTGGAAACACCATATATTTT	CASSLGVGNTIYF
.	few	TRBJ1-3	TRBV5-1	TGCGCCAGCAGCTTGAATTTTCAGGCCAGTAACTCTGGAAACACCATATATTTT	CASSLNFQASNSGNTIYF
.	.	TRBJ2-5	TRBV5-1	TGCGCCAGCAGCTTGGAGAAGGAGTACCAAGAGACCCAGTACTTC	CASSLEKEYQETQYF
TRBD2	.	TRBJ2-1	TRBV30	TGTGCCTGGAGCGCCACTAGCGGGGCCTACAATGAGCAGTTCTTC	CAWSATSGAYNEQFF
.	.	TRBJ1-6	TRBV5-4	TGTGCCAGCAGCCAAGACCGAGCGCGATCACCCCTCCACTTT	CASSQDRARSPLHF
.	.	TRBJ1-1	TRBV28	TGTGCCAGCAACTCCCAGGGGCGAGGCACTGAAGCTTTCTTT	CASNSQGRGTEAFF
.	.	TRBJ2-1	TRBV7-9	TGTGCCAGCAGCCCCCGCAGGGGTGAGCAGTTCTTC	CASSPRRGEQFF
.	.	TRBJ1-5	TRBV29-1	TGCAGCGTTGGGGGGCAGGCCAATCAGCCCCAGCATTTT	CSVGGQANQPQHF
.	once	TRBJ1-5	TRBV7-7	TGTGCTAGCACCCCAGGTGGGGAGACCGATAGCAATCAGCCCCAGCATTTT	CASTPGGETDSNQPQHF
.	.	TRBJ2-2	TRBV9	TGTGCCAGCAGCGTGAGGCAGGGGAGCACCGGGGAGCTGTTTTTT	CASSVRQGSTGELFF
.	.	TRBJ1-5	TRBV5-4	TGTGCCAGCAGCTTTGACACCAATCAGCCCCAGCATTTT	CASSFDTNQPQHF
TRBD2	.	TRBJ2-7	TRBV6-5	TGTGCCAGCACCTCAAGACTAGCGGGTCTCTACGAGCAGTACTTC	CASTSRLAGLYEQYF
.	.	TRBJ2-7	TRBV7-9	TGTGCCAGCAGCTTAGCTCCGGCAGCTGGGAGATACGAGCAGTACTTC	CASSLAPAAGRYEQYF
TRBD1	.	TRBJ1-5	TRBV28	TGTGCCAGCAGTTTAATACAGGGGGGCAATCAGCCCCAGCATTTT	CASSLIQGGNQPQHF
TRBD1	once	TRBJ1-2	TRBV27	TGTGCCAGCAGTTCCAGGGGGCAGTCTGGCTACACCTTC	CASSSRGQSGYTF
.	.	TRBJ1-1	TRBV21-1	TGTGCCAGCAGCGGGACAGGGCAAAACACTGAAGCTTTCTTT	CASSGTGQNTEAFF
.	.	TRBJ1-4	TRBV7-2	TGTGCCAGCAGCTTTGTATTCGGAAAACTGTTTTTT	CASSFVFGKLFF
.	.	TRBJ1-2	TRBV14	TGTGCCAGCAGCCAAGTCGTCAGCCTCGGGGGCTACACCTTC	CASSQVVSLGGYTF
TRBD1	.	TRBJ1-3	TRBV5-1	TGCGCCAGCAGCTTCGGACAGGCGGCTGGAAACACCATATATTTT	CASSFGQAAGNTIYF
.	once	TRBJ2-5	TRBV7-3	TGTGCCAGCAGCTTAGGGCAGCAAGAGACCCAGTACTTC	CASSLGQQETQYF
.	.	TRBJ1-5	TRBV6-5	TGTGCCAGCAGTTACGGGTCGGATCAGCCCCAGCATTTT	CASSYGSDQPQHF
TRBD2	.	TRBJ2-7	TRBV6-5	TGTGCCAGCAGGTGGACTAGCGGTTTCTACGAGCAGTACTTC	CASRWTSGFYEQYF
.	few	TRBJ1-2	TRBV6-5	TGTGCCAGCAGTTCGATTACAGGAGGGAACTATGGCTACACCTTC	CASSSITGGNYGYTF
.	.	TRBJ1-1	TRBV6-1	TGTGCCAGCGGCCGGGACACTCCATTGCGGGCTTTCTTT	CASGRDTPLRAFF
.	.	TRBJ1-6	TRBV28	TGTGCCAGCCGGATTGAAAATTCACCCCTCCACTTT	CASRIENSPLHF